A single sample is the source of the 20 T cell receptor beta chains below, sequenced in a study of T cells in Graves' hyperthyroidism and ophthalmopathy. Using RNA transcripts as the source, TCR beta CDR3 regions were amplified. Primed by the HTBI set, a first-round RT-PCR was run on the TCR CDR3. TCRdb re-called the multiplex PCR reads through MiXCR, storing one row per CDR3 protein. The sample includes hundreds of thousands of distinct CDR3 sequences, 35% to 45% of them seen just once. Sequenced sample: blood. These receptors came from a man aged 18 to 35 with Graves' hyperthyroidism.

This clonotype was picked up one time. A read error may produce the germline difference seen at one junction end. The gene calls are TRBV9 and TRBJ2-3; the D call may be TRBD1 or TRBD2 (5 bases each). The CDR3 is 13 residues long. The germline V gene has CDR1 SGDLS and CDR2 YYNGEE. The CDR3 protein is CASSSSTRGTQYF. CDR3 in DNA: TGTGCTAGCAGCTCCTCGACGAGGGGTACGCAGTATTTT.

This rearrangement joins TRBV29-1 to TRBJ2-7; 7 nucleotides align to TRBD2. With 3 bases clipped from V and 6 bases from J, the junction kept 2 bases outside the gene matches. CDR1 SQVTM and CDR2 ANQGSEA come from the germline V gene. The CDR3 sequence is 11 residues long. CDR3 sequence: CSVDAGVEQYF. In DNA form, the CDR3 reads TGCAGCGTTGACGCGGGAGTCGAGCAGTACTTC.

This clonotype has more than one count but fewer than ten. This chain connects TRBV11-3 to TRBJ1-1, with D possibly matching TRBD1 (5 bases). V lost 1 base to trimming and J lost 1 base, with 10 bases between them. Germline lookup yields CDR1 SGHNT and CDR2 YENEEA. CDR3 size: 15 residues. This CDR3 is CASSLGLGANTEAFF. The CDR3 nucleotides are TGTGCCAGCAGCTTAGGCTTAGGGGCGAACACTGAAGCTTTCTTT.

This clonotype has just one count. This chain's CDR3 is CASSRGDSETQYF. The CDR3 DNA follows: TGTGCCAGCAGTCGAGGGGATTCGGAGACCCAGTACTTC. This chain joins TRBV12-3 or TRBV12-4 and TRBJ2-5, with D perhaps TRBD1 or TRBD2 (5 bases each). Trimming shortened V by 5 bases and J by 5 bases, and 12 bases separated the two germline ends. The CDR3 has 13 residues.

This clonotype was seen a handful of times. This chain links TRBV19 with TRBJ1-4; TRBD1 aligns across 8 bases. Germline-derived CDR1 and CDR2 are LNHDA and SQIVND (reference sequence). With 6 bases clipped from V and 0 bases from J, the junction kept 3 bases outside the gene matches. The CDR3 is 15 residues long. The CDR3 DNA reads TGTGCCAGTAGGGGACAGGACGCAACTAATGAAAAACTGTTTTTT. Translated: CASRGQDATNEKLFF. Full variable domain (outside the CDR3, taken from reference TRBV19 and TRBJ1-4): DGGITQSPKYLFRKEGQNVTLSCEQNLNHDAMYWYRQDPGQGLRLIYYSQIVNDFQKGDIAEGYSVSREKKESFPLTVTSAQKNPTAFYLCASRGQDATNEKLFFGSGTQLSVL.

Many counts were recorded for this clonotype. This rearrangement joins TRBV2 to TRBJ1-5, with D perhaps TRBD1 (5 bases). The CDR3 runs to 15 residues. V gave up 5 bases and J gave up 1 base, with 12 bases separating them. Germline lookup yields CDR1 SNHLY and CDR2 FYNNEI. The CDR3, as DNA: TGTGCCAGCAGTCTAACGGGGGTGAGCAATCAGCCCCAGCATTTT. This sequence encodes CASSLTGVSNQPQHF. Together with reference TRBV2 and TRBJ1-5, the CDR3 gives the full variable domain: EPEVTQTPSHQVTQMGQEVILRCVPISNHLYFYWYRQILGQKVEFLVSFYNNEISEKSEIFDDQFSVERPDGSNFTLKIRSTKLEDSAMYFCASSLTGVSNQPQHFGDGTRLSIL.

The sample holds a few counts of this clonotype. V gene TRBV20-1 combines with J gene TRBJ1-1; maybe TRBD1 (6 bases). This CDR3 is 14 amino acids long. The V gene lost 6 bases and the J gene lost 1 base, with 15 bases spanning the gap. Per germline, CDR1 DFQATT and CDR2 SNEGSKA (reference sequence). CDR3 bases: TGCAGTGCGTGGGACATTTCTGGGAACACTGAAGCTTTCTTT. Its protein product is CSAWDISGNTEAFF.

The chain is built from TRBV29-1 and TRBJ2-5; D possibly matches TRBD1 or TRBD2 (6 bases each). Looked up from germline, CDR1 is SQVTM and CDR2 is ANQGSEA. CDR3 size: 14 residues. Trimming shortened V by 1 base and J by 11 bases, and 20 bases separated the two germline ends. The CDR3 sequence: CSVEVRGRTDTQYF. DNA of the CDR3: TGCAGCGTTGAAGTCCGGGGGCGAACAGATACGCAGTACTTC.

This clonotype was counted a few times. The chain carries TRBV29-1 and TRBJ1-2; no firm D call. There are 11 residues in the CDR3. Germline V lookup: CDR1 SQVTM, CDR2 ANQGSEA. Trimming took 8 bases from V and 3 from J, leaving 10 bases between them. The DNA for the CDR3 is TGCAGCAGCTTAACCGACTATGGCTACACCTTC. It codes for CSSLTDYGYTF.

The chain carries TRBV11-1 and TRBJ1-1; no reliable D call. V dropped 5 bases and J dropped 3 bases, with 16 bases sitting between them. Germline CDR1 reads SGHAT; CDR2 reads FQDESV (reference sequence). This CDR3 has 15 residues. As DNA, the CDR3 is TGTGCCAGCAGCGTTGTAGAGATTGTGGACACTGAAGCTTTCTTT. Amino acid sequence: CASSVVEIVDTEAFF.

To note about this clonotype: This clone may be a read error of a much larger clone one base away. The chain has TRBV10-3 and TRBJ2-7; D gene ambiguous. The CDR3 consists of 12 residues. V lost 7 bases and J lost 5, with 12 bases in between. CDR1 ENHRY and CDR2 SYGVKD come from the germline V gene. CDR3 amino acids: CAITDTDDEQYF. DNA for the CDR3: TGTGCCATCACCGACACGGACGACGAGCAGTACTTC.

In its sample, this clonotype was seen many times. This rearrangement joins TRBV20-1 to TRBJ2-7, with D uncertain. The CDR3 extends over 13 amino acids. V was clipped by 2 bases and J by 1 base, with 9 bases between them. CDR1 and CDR2 (germline): DFQATT, SNEGSKA (reference sequence). The CDR3 bases are TGCAGTGCTAGACTCCAGTCTTCCTACGAGCAGTACTTC. Translating gives CSARLQSSYEQYF.

This clonotype was seen at least ten times. This sequence joins TRBV9 and TRBJ2-5; TRBD1 agrees at 11 bases. Per the germline V gene, CDR1 is SGDLS and CDR2 is YYNGEE. This CDR3 is built from 16 residues. Trimming cost V 3 bases and J 4 bases; bases outside gene matches: 8. The CDR3 DNA is TGTGCCAGCAGCGCCGGACAGGGGGCAGAGGTAGAGACCCAGTACTTC. This codes for CASSAGQGAEVETQYF.

This clonotype was recorded at least ten times. The chain joins TRBV2 to TRBJ2-7, with TRBD1 as a possible D gene (6 bases). Germline V gene sequence: CDR1 SNHLY, CDR2 FYNNEI. This CDR3 is 15 amino acids long. V lost 4 bases and J 0 bases, leaving 13 bases between the germline ends. The CDR3 protein is CASSGRQGISYEQYF. DNA of the CDR3: TGTGCCAGCAGTGGGAGGCAGGGGATCTCCTACGAGCAGTACTTC.

In this sample, this clonotype turned up a few times. CDR3 in DNA: TGTGCCAGCAGCTTTATTTCGGGGGCCCGTGTCACCGGGGAGCTGTTTTTT. This encodes CASSFISGARVTGELFF. This sequence joins TRBV7-8 and TRBJ2-2; either TRBD1 or TRBD2 may supply D (6 bases each). V was shortened by 3 bases and J by 4 bases, with 18 bases between the two germline ends. The CDR3 covers 17 residues. The germline V gene has CDR1 SGHVS and CDR2 FQNEAQ.

There are a few counts of this clonotype. The rearrangement joins TRBV5-1 to TRBJ2-7, with D uncertain. The CDR3 totals 12 residues. Germline CDR1 reads SGHRS; CDR2 reads YFSETQ. V lost 4 bases to trimming and J lost 4 bases, with 9 bases between them. CDR3 nucleotide sequence: TGCGCCAGCAGCAACTTGGGATACGAGCAGTACTTC. Its translation is CASSNLGYEQYF.

This clonotype was counted a few times. V usage is TRBV29-1 and J usage is TRBJ2-3, with TRBD2 identical over 7 bases. This CDR3 is built from 15 residues. V gave up 4 bases and J gave up 2 bases; unmatched junction bases: 9. CDR1 SQVTM and CDR2 ANQGSEA come from the germline V gene. The CDR3 DNA sequence: TGCAGCGTTGTAGGTAGCGGGCCCTTCACAGATACGCAGTATTTT. Its protein is CSVVGSGPFTDTQYF.

This clonotype was recorded at least ten times. This sequence joins TRBV25-1 and TRBJ1-4; D gene ambiguous. The V gene's germline CDR1 is MGHDK and CDR2 SYGVNS. V lost 0 bases and J lost 3, with 8 bases in between. The CDR3 is 15 amino acids. CDR3 bases: TGTGCCAGCAGTGAATACGGAGGAGCTAATGAAAAACTGTTTTTT. Amino acids: CASSEYGGANEKLFF.

This clonotype was found a few times. This chain connects TRBV3-1 to TRBJ1-1; TRBD1 aligns across 8 bases. Germline V gene lookup returns CDR1 LGHDT and CDR2 YNNKEL (reference sequence). Germline trimming cut 4 bases from V and 9 bases from J; bases unmatched to any gene: 13. The CDR3 loop spans 15 amino acids. The CDR3 DNA sequence: TGTGCCAGCAGCCTTGGAGACAGGGGATCCACCCAAGCTTTCTTT. Its translation: CASSLGDRGSTQAFF.

This clonotype was observed a few times. V and J are TRBV5-6 and TRBJ2-7; D is undetermined. The germline V gene has CDR1 SGHDT and CDR2 YYEEEE. The CDR3 loop spans 13 amino acids. Trimming pared 4 bases from V and 8 bases from J, leaving 16 bases between. The CDR3 bases are TGTGCCAGCAGCCCCCGAGACACCGCCAAGCAGTACTTC. Translating gives CASSPRDTAKQYF.